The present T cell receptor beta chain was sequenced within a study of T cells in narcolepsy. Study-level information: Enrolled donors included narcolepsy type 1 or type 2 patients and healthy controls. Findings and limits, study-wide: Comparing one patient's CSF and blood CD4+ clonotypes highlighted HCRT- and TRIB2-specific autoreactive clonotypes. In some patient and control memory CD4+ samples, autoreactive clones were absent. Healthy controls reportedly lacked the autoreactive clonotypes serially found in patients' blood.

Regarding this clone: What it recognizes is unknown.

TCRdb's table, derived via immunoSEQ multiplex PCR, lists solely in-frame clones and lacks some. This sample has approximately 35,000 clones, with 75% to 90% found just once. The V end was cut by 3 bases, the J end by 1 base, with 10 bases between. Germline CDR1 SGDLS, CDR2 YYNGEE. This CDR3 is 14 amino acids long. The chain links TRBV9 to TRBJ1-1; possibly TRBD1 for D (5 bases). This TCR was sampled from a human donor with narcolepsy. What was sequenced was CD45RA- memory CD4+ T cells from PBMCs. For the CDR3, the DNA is TGTGCCAGCAGCGCCCGCGGGGGGAACACTGAAGCTTTCTTT. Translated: CASSARGGNTEAFF.